This record concerns one TCR beta chain sequence. Antigen specificity is unknown. Measured with immunoSEQ multiplex PCR; TCRdb has only the in-frame clones, and not every one. The table records fewer than 250,000 clones, more than 85% of them present only once. These data belong to a study of T cell responses to AZD1222 COVID-19 vaccine. V dropped 1 base and J dropped 5; count of bases not matched to a gene: 4. Germline lookup yields CDR1 MDHEN and CDR2 SYDVKM. The CDR3 runs to 15 residues. Study-level results: Only a handful of individuals given AZD1222 were seropositive at baseline. Spike-specific TCRs gained breadth and depth after people received two AZD1222 doses. Donors were largely white British and mainly female; clonal diversity was possibly underestimated.

The sequence derives from an adult in good health. This specimen consisted of peripheral blood, obtained on day 0 of MenACWY control vaccination. V gene TRBV28 combines with J gene TRBJ1-5; 8 nucleotides line up with TRBD1. In DNA, the CDR3 is TGTGCCAGCAGTTTATCAGGGACAGGACATCAGCCCCAGCATTTT. Amino acid sequence: CASSLSGTGHQPQHF.